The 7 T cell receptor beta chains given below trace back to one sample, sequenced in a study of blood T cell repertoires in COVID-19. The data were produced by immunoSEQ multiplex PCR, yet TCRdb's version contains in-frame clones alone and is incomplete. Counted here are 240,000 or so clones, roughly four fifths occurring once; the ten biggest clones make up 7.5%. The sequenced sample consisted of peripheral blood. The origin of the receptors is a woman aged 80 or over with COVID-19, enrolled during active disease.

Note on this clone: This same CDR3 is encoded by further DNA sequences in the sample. The CDR3 region is CASSLAGSEAFF. DNA for the CDR3: TGCGCCAGCAGCTTGGCGGGATCTGAAGCTTTCTTT. The chain combines TRBV5-1 with TRBJ1-1; D not resolved. V lost 0 bases to trimming and J lost 6 bases, with 6 bases between them. The CDR3 is 12 amino acids. The germline CDR1 and CDR2 sequences are SGHRS and YFSETQ.

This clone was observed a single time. CDR3 residues: CASSTLQSSGNTIYF. CDR3 bases: TGTGCCAGCAGTACTCTACAGAGCTCTGGAAACACCATATATTTT. The chain links TRBV6-5 to TRBJ1-3; no clear D gene. The CDR3 totals 15 residues. Germline CDR1 and CDR2: MNHEY and SVGAGI. The germline V and J ends were trimmed by 5 bases and 0 bases, with 11 bases remaining between them.

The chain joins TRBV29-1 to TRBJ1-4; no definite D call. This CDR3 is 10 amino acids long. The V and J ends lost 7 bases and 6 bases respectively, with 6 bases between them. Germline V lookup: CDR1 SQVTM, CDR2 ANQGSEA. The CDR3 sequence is CSGGDEKLFF. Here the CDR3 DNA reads TGCAGCGGCGGGGATGAAAAACTGTTTTTT.

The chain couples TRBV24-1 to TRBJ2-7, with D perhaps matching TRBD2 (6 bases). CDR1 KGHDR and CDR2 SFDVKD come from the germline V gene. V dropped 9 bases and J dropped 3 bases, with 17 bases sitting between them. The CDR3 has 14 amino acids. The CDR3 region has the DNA TGTGCCACCCGCGGAGGGTCAAGATACTACGAGCAGTACTTC. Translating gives CATRGGSRYYEQYF.

CDR3 sequence (DNA): TGTGCCAGCAGCCCGGGAGGGGGAGGGGACACTGAAGCTTTCTTT. It specifies CASSPGGGGDTEAFF. The chain carries TRBV9 and TRBJ1-1; the D gene is possibly TRBD1 (6 bases). This CDR3 contains 15 residues. Germline loops: CDR1 SGDLS, CDR2 YYNGEE. Between the trimmed V and J ends, which lost 4 bases and 3 bases, there was a span of 16 bases.

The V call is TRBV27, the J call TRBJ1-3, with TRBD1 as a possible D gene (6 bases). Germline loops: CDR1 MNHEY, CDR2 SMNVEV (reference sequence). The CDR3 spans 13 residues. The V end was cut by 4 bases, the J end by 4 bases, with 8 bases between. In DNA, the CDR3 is TGTGCCAGCAGTTCCACAGGGGGAAACACCATATATTTT. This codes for CASSSTGGNTIYF.

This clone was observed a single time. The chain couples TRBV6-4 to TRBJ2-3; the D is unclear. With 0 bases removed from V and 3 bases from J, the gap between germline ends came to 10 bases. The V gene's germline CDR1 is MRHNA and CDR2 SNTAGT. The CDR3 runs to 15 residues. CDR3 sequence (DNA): TGTGCCAGCAGTGACTCGGGCGACGTAACAGATACGCAGTATTTT. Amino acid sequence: CASSDSGDVTDTQYF.